Listed below are T cell receptor beta chains from one sample, sequenced in a study of identical twins. TCRdb passed the 5' RACE reads through MiXCR, listing each CDR3 protein once. This sample yields 700,000 to 950,000 distinct CDR3 sequences, of which approximately 13% are seen a single time; about 1.5% belongs to the top ten. This sample was shared with a second study, whose subject was yellow fever vaccine responses in identical twins.

Sample: PBMCs. These receptor sequences come from a woman younger than 35 in good health. The CDR3 runs from the conserved cysteine through the conserved F or W. D genes are given only for firm matches. Rows may omit the clone size; those that give it use once, few, many or a size class.

J: TRBJ1-1; size: -; D: -; V: TRBV29-1; DNA: TGCAGCGTTGTGGGCCAAGGGGATGCTTTCTTT; CDR3: CSVVGQGDAFF
J: TRBJ2-1; size: few; D: -; V: TRBV29-1; DNA: TGCAGCGTTGAACCACCGTCCAGCGTTGAGCAGTTCTTC; CDR3: CSVEPPSSVEQFF
J: TRBJ2-4; size: -; D: -; V: TRBV7-4; DNA: TGTGCCAGCAGCTTAGTTCTCGTCCAAAACATTCAGTACTTC; CDR3: CASSLVLVQNIQYF
J: TRBJ2-1; size: -; D: TRBD1; V: TRBV19; DNA: TGTGCCAGTAGACAAGACAGGGCCTACAATGAGCAGTTCTTC; CDR3: CASRQDRAYNEQFF
J: TRBJ2-5; size: -; D: -; V: TRBV4-2; DNA: TGTGCCAGCAGCCAACCCGGGAGAGCAGGGGAGACCCAGTACTTC; CDR3: CASSQPGRAGETQYF
J: TRBJ2-3; size: few; D: -; V: TRBV20-1; DNA: TGCAGTGCCAGAGGGCCAGGGAGGACAGATACGCAGTATTTT; CDR3: CSARGPGRTDTQYF
J: TRBJ2-2; size: few; D: TRBD1; V: TRBV28; DNA: TGTGCCAGCAGGCCGGGACAGAAAACCGGGGAGCTGTTTTTT; CDR3: CASRPGQKTGELFF
J: TRBJ2-5; size: few; D: -; V: TRBV6-6; DNA: TGTGCCAGCCAACAGGGACTTCAAGAGACCCAGTACTTC; CDR3: CASQQGLQETQYF
J: TRBJ1-5; size: few; D: TRBD1; V: TRBV27; DNA: TGTGCCAGCAGTCGCGCCACCGGGACAGGGGGCTCCAATCAGCCCCAGCATTTT; CDR3: CASSRATGTGGSNQPQHF
J: TRBJ2-7; size: many; D: -; V: TRBV5-1; DNA: TGCGCCAGCAACACCGGGACGTCGGTTGGGGAGCAGTACTTC; CDR3: CASNTGTSVGEQYF
J: TRBJ2-1; size: -; D: -; V: TRBV27; DNA: TGTGCCAGCAGACCATTGGGGGGAACCTACAATGAGCAGTTCTTC; CDR3: CASRPLGGTYNEQFF
J: TRBJ1-3; size: few; D: -; V: TRBV6-5; DNA: TGTGCCAGCAGTTACTCCCCACGGGCGAATGGAAACACCATATATTTT; CDR3: CASSYSPRANGNTIYF
J: TRBJ1-5; size: many; D: -; V: TRBV20-1; DNA: TGCAGTGCCGGACAGTCCAATCAGCCCCAGCATTTT; CDR3: CSAGQSNQPQHF
J: TRBJ2-3; size: few; D: -; V: TRBV5-5; DNA: TGTGCCAGCAGCCTACAGTCGTTCACAGATACGCAGTATTTT; CDR3: CASSLQSFTDTQYF
J: TRBJ1-6; size: -; D: -; V: TRBV10-3; DNA: TGTGCCATCAGTGAGTCCCCGATCTCCTATAATTCACCCCTCCACTTT; CDR3: CAISESPISYNSPLHF
J: TRBJ2-5; size: few; D: -; V: TRBV10-1; DNA: TGCGCCAGCAGTGAGTCGGGTCGGGAGACCCAGTACTTC; CDR3: CASSESGRETQYF
J: TRBJ2-3; size: few; D: -; V: TRBV29-1; DNA: TGCAGCGTTGTTGAGGAGGACAGACCTACAGATACGCAGTATTTT; CDR3: CSVVEEDRPTDTQYF
J: TRBJ2-3; size: -; D: -; V: TRBV5-1; DNA: TGCGCCAGCACCAATGGGGGAAGCACAGATACGCAGTATTTT; CDR3: CASTNGGSTDTQYF
J: TRBJ2-7; size: few; D: -; V: TRBV13; DNA: TGTGCCAGCAGCCATACTAGTTTTCCTATCGAGCAGTACTTC; CDR3: CASSHTSFPIEQYF
J: TRBJ1-1; size: -; D: TRBD1; V: TRBV11-3; DNA: TGTGCCAGCAGCTTAGATGGGACAGGCACTGAAGCTTTCTTT; CDR3: CASSLDGTGTEAFF
J: TRBJ1-1; size: few; D: -; V: TRBV6-5; DNA: TGTGCCAGCAGTTACGGGTTCGGGGGCACTGAAGCTTTCTTT; CDR3: CASSYGFGGTEAFF
J: TRBJ2-2; size: many; D: TRBD2; V: TRBV20-1; DNA: TGCAGTGCTAGAGAGGGACTAGGACAAACCGGGGAGCTGTTTTTT; CDR3: CSAREGLGQTGELFF
J: TRBJ2-3; size: -; D: -; V: TRBV24-1; DNA: TGTGCCACCAGTGATCCGAACACAGATACGCAGTATTTT; CDR3: CATSDPNTDTQYF
J: TRBJ1-6; size: -; D: TRBD1; V: TRBV7-2; DNA: TGTGCCAGCAGTCCGACAGGGGGCGCAGGATCACCCCTCCACTTT; CDR3: CASSPTGGAGSPLHF
J: TRBJ2-7; size: -; D: TRBD2; V: TRBV20-1; DNA: TGCAGTGCAGCGGGGACTAGCGGGAGACAGCCCCGCGGGCCCGCGGACTACGAGCAGTACTTC; CDR3: CSAAGTSGRQPRGPADYEQYF
J: TRBJ2-1; size: -; D: TRBD1; V: TRBV6-5; DNA: TGTGCCAGCAGTTACGACAGGGTCCCTCCCTACAATGAGCAGTTCTTC; CDR3: CASSYDRVPPYNEQFF
J: TRBJ2-1; size: -; D: TRBD2; V: TRBV29-1; DNA: TGCAGCGTTGAAGGAGCTAGCGGCTTCTACAATGAGCAGTTCTTC; CDR3: CSVEGASGFYNEQFF
J: TRBJ1-6; size: many; D: -; V: TRBV7-9; DNA: TGTGCCAGCAGCCCCTCCAGGGATTCACCCCTCCACTTT; CDR3: CASSPSRDSPLHF
J: TRBJ2-2; size: few; D: TRBD2; V: TRBV20-1; DNA: TGCAGTGCAACAATAGCGGGGGCGAACACCGGGGAGCTGTTTTTT; CDR3: CSATIAGANTGELFF
J: TRBJ2-1; size: few; D: TRBD2; V: TRBV7-9; DNA: TGTGCCAGCAGCCGAGTGTTACTAGCGGGCCACAATGAGCAGTTCTTC; CDR3: CASSRVLLAGHNEQFF
J: TRBJ2-7; size: few; D: TRBD1; V: TRBV18; DNA: TGTGCCAGCTCACCACCACGAGACAGGGGGGGGATCTACGAGCAGTACTTC; CDR3: CASSPPRDRGGIYEQYF
J: TRBJ1-3; size: few; D: -; V: TRBV28; DNA: TGTGCCACCTTTGGGGCTGGAAACACCATATATTTT; CDR3: CATFGAGNTIYF
J: TRBJ2-2; size: -; D: -; V: TRBV19; DNA: TGTGCCAGTCGCACCGGGACACGGGACACCGGGGAGCTGTTTTTT; CDR3: CASRTGTRDTGELFF